This TCR beta chain was sequenced for a study of T-cell memory formation after mild COVID-19. Study information: For the most part, TCR clusters were specific to one donor.

Broader study findings: Day 15 to 85 contracting clones showed balanced CD4/CD8; day 15 to 37 expanders favored CD4+.

This clonotype turned up a few times. Its antigen is still unknown. This CDR3 region has 13 residues. Trimming stripped 2 bases from V and 8 bases from J, with 12 bases between. Per germline, CDR1 MGHDK and CDR2 SYGVNS. TCRdb ran MiXCR on the 5' RACE reads and lists one entry per CDR3 protein. The sample lists fewer than 35,000 distinct CDR3 sequences; around 15% were seen once. Sequencing was carried out using PBMCs or a T cell subset sorted from them (not recorded which). The source of this sequence is an adult who had mild COVID-19 (a few samples of this study predate the infection). Cell type and time point are not known. This chain connects TRBV25-1 to TRBJ1-2; D is perhaps TRBD1 (5 bases). CDR3 DNA sequence: TGTGCCAGCAGTGAAGTGGGGGTTAGAGGCTACACCTTC. Translation: CASSEVGVRGYTF.